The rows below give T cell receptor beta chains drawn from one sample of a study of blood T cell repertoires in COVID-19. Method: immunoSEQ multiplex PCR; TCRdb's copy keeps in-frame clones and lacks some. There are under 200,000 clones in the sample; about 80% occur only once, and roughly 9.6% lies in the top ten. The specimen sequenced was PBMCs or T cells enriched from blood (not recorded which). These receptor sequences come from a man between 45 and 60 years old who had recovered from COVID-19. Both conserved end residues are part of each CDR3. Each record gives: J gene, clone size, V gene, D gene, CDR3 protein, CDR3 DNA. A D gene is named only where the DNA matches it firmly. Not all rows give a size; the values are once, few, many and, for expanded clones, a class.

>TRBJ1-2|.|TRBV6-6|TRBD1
CASSSQTGVFRGYTF
TGTGCCAGCAGTTCCCAGACAGGGGTTTTTCGTGGCTACACCTTC
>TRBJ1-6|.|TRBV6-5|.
CASSVDSPLHF
TGTGCCAGCTCGGTAGATTCACCCCTCCACTTT
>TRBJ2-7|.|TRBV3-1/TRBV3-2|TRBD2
CASSPGTLGTSGSLF
TGTGCCAGCAGCCCTGGGACACTCGGGACTAGCGGGAGCCTTTTC
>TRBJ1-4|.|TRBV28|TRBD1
CASTLTPGGDEKLFF
TGTGCCAGCACCCTGACCCCAGGGGGAGATGAAAAACTGTTTTTT
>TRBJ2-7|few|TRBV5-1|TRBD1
CASSVPGQAYEQYF
TGCGCCAGCAGCGTACCGGGACAGGCCTACGAGCAGTACTTC
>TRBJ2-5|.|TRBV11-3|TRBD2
CASSGASGMEETQYF
TGTGCCAGCAGCGGGGCTAGCGGTATGGAAGAGACCCAGTACTTC
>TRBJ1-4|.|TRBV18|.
CASSPIAGPTNEKLFF
TGTGCCAGCTCACCGATCGCGGGTCCAACTAATGAAAAACTGTTTTTT
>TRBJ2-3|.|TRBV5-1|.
CASSSSDFTDTQYF
TGCGCCAGCAGCTCAAGCGACTTCACAGATACGCAGTATTTT
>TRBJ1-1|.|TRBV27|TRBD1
CASSPGTGNTEAFF
TGTGCCAGCTCCCCTGGGACAGGGAACACTGAAGCTTTCTTT
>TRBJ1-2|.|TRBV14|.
CASSKQNSNYGYTF
TGTGCCAGCAGCAAACAGAACTCTAACTATGGCTACACCTTC
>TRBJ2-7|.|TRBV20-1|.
CSANAGPEQYF
TGCAGTGCTAACGCGGGTCCCGAGCAGTACTTC
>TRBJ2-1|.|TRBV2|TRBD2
CASSDKGGGAFRFF
TGTGCCAGCAGTGATAAAGGCGGGGGGGCCTTCCGTTTCTTC
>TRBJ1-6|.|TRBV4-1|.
CASSPTEYNSPLHF
TGCGCCAGCAGCCCGACAGAATATAATTCACCCCTCCACTTT
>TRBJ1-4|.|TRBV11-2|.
CASRESGGGGEKLFF
TGTGCCAGCAGAGAATCGGGCGGGGGTGGTGAAAAACTGTTTTTT
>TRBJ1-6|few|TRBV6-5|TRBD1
CATRQGNSPLHF
TGTGCCACCCGACAGGGGAATTCACCCCTCCACTTT
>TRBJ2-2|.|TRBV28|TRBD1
CASKSGTGSTGELFF
TGTGCCAGCAAATCCGGGACAGGGAGCACCGGGGAGCTGTTTTTT
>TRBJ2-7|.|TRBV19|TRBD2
CASSTASGFTYEQYF
TGTGCCAGTAGTACCGCTAGCGGGTTTACCTACGAGCAGTACTTC
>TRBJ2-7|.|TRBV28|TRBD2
CASSLLAGEASYEQYF
TGTGCCAGCAGTTTGCTTGCGGGAGAGGCCTCCTACGAGCAGTACTTC
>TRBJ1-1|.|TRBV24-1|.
CATSGVGAEAFF
TGTGCCACCAGTGGAGTAGGGGCTGAAGCTTTCTTT
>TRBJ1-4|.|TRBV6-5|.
CASSYVPGKEKLFF
TGTGCCAGCAGTTACGTTCCGGGAAAGGAAAAACTGTTTTTT
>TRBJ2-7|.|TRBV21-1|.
CASNCRDTGSYEQYF
TGTGCCAGCAACTGCCGGGACACCGGCTCCTACGAGCAGTACTTC
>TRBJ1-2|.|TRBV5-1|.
CASSLAPKTEGSYGYTF
TGCGCCAGCAGCTTGGCCCCCAAAACTGAGGGTTCCTATGGCTACACCTTC
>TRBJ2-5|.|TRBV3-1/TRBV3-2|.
CASSHYGLRGETQYF
TGTGCCAGCAGCCACTACGGGCTCAGAGGGGAGACCCAGTACTTC
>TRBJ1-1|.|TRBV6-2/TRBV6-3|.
CASSYRSMNTEAFF
TGTGCCAGCAGTTACCGGAGCATGAACACTGAAGCTTTCTTT
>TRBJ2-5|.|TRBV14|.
CASSQVGSVQETQYF
TGTGCCAGCAGCCAAGTCGGGTCAGTTCAAGAGACCCAGTACTTC
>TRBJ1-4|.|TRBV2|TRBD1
CASRAGTGRNEKLFF
TGTGCCAGCAGGGCCGGGACAGGCCGTAATGAAAAACTGTTTTTT
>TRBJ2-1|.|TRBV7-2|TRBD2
CASSLSGSSYNEQFF
TGTGCCAGCAGCTTAAGCGGGAGCTCCTACAATGAGCAGTTCTTC